This TCR beta chain was observed in a study of control samples from healthy donors and cancer patients. The CDR3 is made up of 18 amino acids. Germline V gives CDR1 LGHNT, CDR2 FRNRAP. Trimming took off 0 bases at V and 4 bases at J, with 21 bases between the two ends. Repertoires were generated with immunoSEQ multiplex PCR, while TCRdb's copy carries only in-frame clones and drops some. Of around 100,000 clones listed, approximately 90% are singletons. The chain joins TRBV12-5 to TRBJ2-5; D remains ambiguous. The sequenced material came from PBMCs. This clonotype originated in a man between 60 and 75 years old with lung cancer. For the CDR3, the DNA is TGTGCTAGTGGTTTGGTACCTGACGGTGTTCTGAGTGGAGAGACCCAGTACTTC. Translated: CASGLVPDGVLSGETQYF.